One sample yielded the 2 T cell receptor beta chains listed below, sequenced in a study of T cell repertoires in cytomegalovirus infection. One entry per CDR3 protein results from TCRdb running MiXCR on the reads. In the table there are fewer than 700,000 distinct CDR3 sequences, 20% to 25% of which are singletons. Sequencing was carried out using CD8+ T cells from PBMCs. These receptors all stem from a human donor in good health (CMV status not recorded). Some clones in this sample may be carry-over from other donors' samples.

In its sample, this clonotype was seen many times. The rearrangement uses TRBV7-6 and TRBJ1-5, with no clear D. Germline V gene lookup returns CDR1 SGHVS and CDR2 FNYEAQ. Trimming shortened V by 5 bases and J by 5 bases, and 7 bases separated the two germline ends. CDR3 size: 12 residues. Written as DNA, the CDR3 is TGTGCCAGCAGCCCCCTCGATCAGCCCCAGCATTTT. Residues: CASSPLDQPQHF.

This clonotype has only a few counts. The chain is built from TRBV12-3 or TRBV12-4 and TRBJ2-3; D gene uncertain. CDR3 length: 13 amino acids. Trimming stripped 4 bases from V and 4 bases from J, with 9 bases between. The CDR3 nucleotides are TGTGCCAGCAGTTACCCAGAGGCAGATACGCAGTATTTT. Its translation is CASSYPEADTQYF.